This TCR beta chain was captured in a study of cytomegalovirus exposure and HLA in healthy donors. CDR3 length: 14 amino acids. V was pared by 0 bases and J by 6 bases, with 4 bases of the junction left unmatched. CDR1 and CDR2 (germline): MNHEY, SVGAGI. General study findings and limits: TCR beta chains numbering more than 150 were designated cytomegalovirus-associated. CMV serostatus alone was available as immune exposure information.

It was with 60 Vbeta and 13 Jbeta primers that the PCR ran. The method was immunoSEQ multiplex PCR; TCRdb's version includes in-frame clones alone and lacks a portion of them. The sample has 90,000 to 120,000 clones; roughly 76% are singletons. A note on this clone: Its target is unknown.

Samples came from healthy bone marrow donors. Sample: PBMCs. The gene calls are TRBV6-5 and TRBJ1-2; TRBD1 matches 7 bases. This clonotype was obtained from a young man in good health and CMV-seronegative. The CDR3 DNA follows: TGTGCCAGCAGTTACTCGAATACAGGGGATGGCTACACCTTC. Translated, it gives CASSYSNTGDGYTF.